This T cell receptor beta chain appears in the sequencing data of a study of CXCR3-negative and CXCR3-positive naive CD8 T cells. Study-wide findings and caveats: Compared with CXCR3-negative naive cells, CXCR3-positive naive cells showed more hydrophobic TRB CDR3s. Whereas memory cells differed, naive CXCR3-negative and CXCR3-positive cells shared similar TRBV-TRBJ usage.

Preparation of TRB cDNA libraries relied on 5' RACE carrying UMI labels. TCRdb reworked the 5' RACE reads into one entry per CDR3 protein, no DNA. This sample's table reports about 89,000 distinct CDR3 sequences. As for this clonotype: Its specificity is unknown.

Input material: naive CXCR3+ CD8+ T cells from blood. Specified subset: CD45RO-CCR7+CD27+CD95- naive CD8+ T cells expressing CXCR3 (TNR3+). The origin of this receptor is a human donor in good health. Some clones in this sample may be carry-over from other donors' samples.

This CDR3 reads CASSLSIGARYEQYF. The genes are TRBV27 and TRBJ2-7; lacking DNA, the TRBD1 call made by TCRdb goes unchecked. The germline gives CDR1 MNHEY, CDR2 SMNVEV (reference sequence). The CDR3 sequence is 15 residues long.